Each of the 3 T cell receptor beta chains below was sequenced from the same sample in a study of lymphopenia after photon versus proton radiotherapy. Sequencing used immunoSEQ multiplex PCR; TCRdb keeps in-frame clones, though not all of them. The sample includes 7,400 or so clones, about 85% of them seen just once. The input for sequencing was peripheral blood, taken from a patient treated with photon-based radiotherapy. The receptor set was obtained from a woman in her 70s with pancreatic cancer.

V and J are TRBV19 and TRBJ2-4, with D possibly being TRBD2 (5 bases). This CDR3 contains 12 residues. Germline assignment: CDR1 LNHDA and CDR2 SQIVND (reference sequence). V was cut by 3 bases and J by 8 bases, with 8 bases left in between. The CDR3 DNA is TGTGCCAGTAGTATGGACGGGGACATTCAGTACTTC. Protein sequence: CASSMDGDIQYF.

The chain employs TRBV7-9 and TRBJ1-4, with unresolved D. This CDR3 has 13 residues. V was shortened by 2 bases and J by 3 bases, with 4 bases between the two germline ends. Germline V gives CDR1 SEHNR, CDR2 FQNEAQ (reference sequence). CDR3 DNA: TGTGCCAGCAGCTTACCCCCTAATGAAAAACTGTTTTTT. Amino acids: CASSLPPNEKLFF.

A single count supports this clone. This rearrangement joins TRBV28 to TRBJ2-1; D is unresolved. The CDR3 is 14 amino acids. Trimming removed 3 bases from V and 3 bases from J, with 9 bases in between. Germline CDR1 reads MDHEN; CDR2 reads SYDVKM. The DNA for the CDR3 is TGTGCCAGCAGTTTTTGGCAGGACTACAATGAGCAGTTCTTC. The encoded protein is CASSFWQDYNEQFF.